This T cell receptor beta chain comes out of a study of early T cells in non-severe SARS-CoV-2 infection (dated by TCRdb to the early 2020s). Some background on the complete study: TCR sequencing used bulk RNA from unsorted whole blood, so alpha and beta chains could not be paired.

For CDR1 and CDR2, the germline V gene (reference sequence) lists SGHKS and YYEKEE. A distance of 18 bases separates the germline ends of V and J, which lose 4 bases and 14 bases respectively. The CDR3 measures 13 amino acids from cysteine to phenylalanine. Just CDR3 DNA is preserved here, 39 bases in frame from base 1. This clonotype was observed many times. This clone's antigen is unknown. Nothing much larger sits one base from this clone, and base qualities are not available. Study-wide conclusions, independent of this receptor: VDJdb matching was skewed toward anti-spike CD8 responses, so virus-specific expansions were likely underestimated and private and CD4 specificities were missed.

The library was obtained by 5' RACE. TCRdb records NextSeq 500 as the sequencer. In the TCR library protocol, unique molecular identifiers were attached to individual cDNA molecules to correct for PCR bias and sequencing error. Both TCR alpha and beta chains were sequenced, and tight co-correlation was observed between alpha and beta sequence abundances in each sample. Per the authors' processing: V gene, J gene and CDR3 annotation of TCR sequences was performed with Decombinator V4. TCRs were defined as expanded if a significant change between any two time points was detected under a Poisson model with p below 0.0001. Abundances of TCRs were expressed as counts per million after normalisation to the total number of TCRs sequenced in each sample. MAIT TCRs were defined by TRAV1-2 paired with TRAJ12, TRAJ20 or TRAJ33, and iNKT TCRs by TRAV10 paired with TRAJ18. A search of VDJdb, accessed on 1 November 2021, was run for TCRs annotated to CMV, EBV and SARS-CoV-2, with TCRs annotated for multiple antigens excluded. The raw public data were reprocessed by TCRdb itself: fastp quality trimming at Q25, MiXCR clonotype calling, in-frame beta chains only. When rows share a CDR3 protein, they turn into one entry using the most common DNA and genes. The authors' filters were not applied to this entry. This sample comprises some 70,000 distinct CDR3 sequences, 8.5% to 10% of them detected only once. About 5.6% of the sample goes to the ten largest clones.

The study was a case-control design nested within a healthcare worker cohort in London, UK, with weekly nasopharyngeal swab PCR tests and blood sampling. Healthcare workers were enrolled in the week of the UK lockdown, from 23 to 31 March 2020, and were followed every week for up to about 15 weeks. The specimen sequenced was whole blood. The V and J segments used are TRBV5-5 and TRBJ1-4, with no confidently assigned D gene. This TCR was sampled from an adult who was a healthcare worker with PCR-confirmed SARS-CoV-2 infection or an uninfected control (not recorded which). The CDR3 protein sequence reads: CASSRNIQEWLFF. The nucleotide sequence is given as TGTGCCAGCAGCCGTAACATCCAGGAATGGCTGTTTTTT.